These 9 T cell receptor beta chains came from one sample sequenced in a study of cytomegalovirus exposure and HLA in healthy donors. The PCR made use of 60 Vbeta and 13 Jbeta primers. Data came from immunoSEQ multiplex PCR; TCRdb stores just in-frame clones and leaves some out. The sample has roughly 250,000 clones, about four fifths seen once. Sequencing was done on a sample of PBMCs. All receptors derive from a woman between 40 and 55 years old in good health and CMV-seropositive.

This chain connects TRBV9 to TRBJ2-3; TRBD1 aligns across 9 bases. From germline, CDR1 is SGDLS and CDR2 YYNGEE. This CDR3 spans 16 amino acids. The junction had 7 bases not matched to a gene; V was cut back by 0 bases and J by 5 bases. CDR3 nucleotides: TGTGCCAGCAGCGTAGTCGGGACAGGGTATGAAGATACGCAGTATTTT. Its protein is CASSVVGTGYEDTQYF.

This chain joins TRBV27 and TRBJ2-6; tentatively, D is TRBD2 (5 bases). The V gene lost 8 bases and the J gene lost 16 bases, with 6 bases spanning the gap. CDR3 length: 8 residues. Germline V lookup: CDR1 MNHEY, CDR2 SMNVEV (reference sequence). CDR3 in amino acids: CASPGLTF. CDR3 coding DNA: TGTGCCAGCCCGGGACTGACTTTC.

This clone was observed a few times. The CDR3 region has the DNA TGTGCCAGCAGTCGAGGGGGAAGCAATCAGCCCCAGCATTTT. Its protein is CASSRGGSNQPQHF. The chain couples TRBV7-9 to TRBJ1-5; perhaps TRBD1 as D (6 bases). V was trimmed by 6 bases and J by 1 base, leaving 10 bases between them. The germline V gene has CDR1 SEHNR and CDR2 FQNEAQ (reference sequence). This CDR3 has 14 amino acids.

CDR3 coding DNA: TGTGCCAGCAGCGTACCGGCGGGGGGAGTTGATGAGCAGTTCTTC. Its translation is CASSVPAGGVDEQFF. This rearrangement joins TRBV9 to TRBJ2-1; 8 bases match TRBD2. CDR1 is SGDLS, CDR2 YYNGEE, per germline. There are 15 residues in the CDR3. Germline trimming cut 1 base from V and 8 bases from J; bases unmatched to any gene: 8.

Details on this clone: Germline and junction disagree at one end, which may indicate a read error. The chain is built from TRBV7-7 and TRBJ1-4; D call uncertain. The CDR3 loop spans 16 amino acids. CDR1 is SSHAT, CDR2 FNYEAQ, per germline (reference sequence). CDR3 amino acids: CASSLIESFDNEKLFF. The CDR3 DNA reads TGTGCTAGCAGCTTAATAGAAAGTTTTGATAATGAAAAACTGTTTTTT.

The V gene is TRBV7-2, the J gene TRBJ2-1, with D possibly TRBD2 on 5 matching bases. Germline CDR1 is SGHTA and CDR2 is FQGNSA. V lost 2 bases and J 7 bases, leaving 15 bases between the germline ends. CDR3 length: 15 amino acids. The CDR3, as DNA: TGTGCCAGCAGCTTACAGGCAAATCGCGGGAATGAGCAGTTCTTC. Translation: CASSLQANRGNEQFF.

The rearrangement links TRBV19 to TRBJ2-3, with D possibly being TRBD1 (6 bases). The germline V and J ends were trimmed by 4 bases and 2 bases, with 16 bases remaining between them. The CDR3 covers 16 residues. Germline values: CDR1 LNHDA, CDR2 SQIVND (reference sequence). CDR3 in amino acids: CASSSSAGALTDTQYF. The CDR3 DNA is TGTGCCAGTAGTAGTTCGGCAGGGGCCCTCACAGATACGCAGTATTTT.

The chain has TRBV5-1 and TRBJ1-6; maybe TRBD1 (6 bases). Germline V gene lookup returns CDR1 SGHRS and CDR2 YFSETQ. This CDR3 comprises 14 residues. V lost 4 bases, J lost 9 bases, and 14 bases lay in between. The CDR3 nucleotides read TGCGCCAGCAGCCCGTGGGACATTGCTTCACCCCTCCACTTT. Amino acids: CASSPWDIASPLHF.

The chain has TRBV4-3 and TRBJ2-3; 7 nucleotides match TRBD2. The germline V gene encodes CDR1 LGHNA and CDR2 YSLEER. The length of the CDR3 is 19 residues. V gave up 0 bases and J gave up 0 bases; unmatched junction bases: 12. CDR3: CASSQEWTLGGSSTDTQYF. The CDR3 region has the DNA TGCGCCAGCAGCCAAGAATGGACCCTTGGCGGGAGTAGCACAGATACGCAGTATTTT.